The text below deals with one T cell receptor (beta chain). The sample originates from a study of shared clonotypes between healthy human individuals. Germline loops: CDR1 SGHKS, CDR2 YYEKEE (reference sequence). The V gene lost 2 bases and the J gene lost 2 bases, with 7 bases spanning the gap. CDR3 length: 13 residues. Method: immunoSEQ multiplex PCR; TCRdb's copy keeps in-frame clones and lacks some. The sample has more than 400,000 clones, about 96% seen once. The sequence derives from a woman in her 30s in good health. The chain employs TRBV5-5 and TRBJ1-2, with D perhaps matching TRBD1 (6 bases). Sequencing was done on a sample of naive CD4+ T cells sorted from blood. The subset is: CD45RA+ positively selected. The CDR3 nucleotides are TGTGCCAGCAGCTTAGGACAGAACTATGGCTACACCTTC. Its translation: CASSLGQNYGYTF.